The 5 T cell receptor beta chains below come from one sample, sequenced in a study of blood T cell repertoires in COVID-19. The assay was immunoSEQ multiplex PCR, and TCRdb's table has in-frame clones only and misses some. Among about 180,000 clones listed, 75% to 90% were seen once. The sample was peripheral blood. The receptors were gathered from a woman in her seventies with COVID-19, enrolled during active disease.

The chain has TRBV5-6 and TRBJ1-2; 7 bases agree with TRBD1. The J segment lost 4 bases and the V segment lost 4 bases, leaving 4 bases of the junction unmatched. Germline lookup yields CDR1 SGHDT and CDR2 YYEEEE. This CDR3 contains 13 residues. The DNA of the CDR3 is TGTGCCAGCAGCCACTACAGGGGCTATGGCTACACCTTC. Protein: CASSHYRGYGYTF.

This sequence joins TRBV10-3 and TRBJ2-5, with D perhaps TRBD1 (6 bases). Germline V gene data show CDR1 as ENHRY and CDR2 as SYGVKD. The CDR3 is made up of 14 amino acids. The germline V and J ends were trimmed by 8 bases and 2 bases, with 15 bases remaining between them. The CDR3 is CAIQPKDRQETQYF. CDR3 bases: TGTGCCATCCAGCCGAAGGACAGACAAGAGACCCAGTACTTC.

The rearrangement links TRBV7-8 to TRBJ2-7, with D possibly matching TRBD1 (5 bases). The CDR3 length is 13 residues. Germline V gene data show CDR1 as SGHVS and CDR2 as FQNEAQ. V was cut by 2 bases and J by 3 bases, with 8 bases left in between. CDR3 sequence: CASSLRQNYEQYF. As DNA, the CDR3 is TGTGCCAGCAGCTTAAGACAGAACTACGAGCAGTACTTC.

The chain joins TRBV28 to TRBJ2-3; 8 bases map to TRBD2. The ends lost 2 bases at V and 1 base at J; junction bases unmatched: 2. The CDR3 has 15 amino acids. Germline loops: CDR1 MDHEN, CDR2 SYDVKM. In nucleotides, the CDR3 is TGTGCCAGCAGTTTACCCGGGGGGGGCACAGATACGCAGTATTTT. Translated, it gives CASSLPGGGTDTQYF.

V and J are TRBV20-1 and TRBJ2-1; no firm D call. The CDR3 is made up of 10 amino acids. In germline, CDR1 is DFQATT, CDR2 SNEGSKA (reference sequence). Trimming shortened V by 4 bases and J by 5 bases, and 3 bases separated the two germline ends. The CDR3 is CSATNNEQFF. In DNA, the CDR3 is TGCAGTGCTACCAACAATGAGCAGTTCTTC.